This T cell receptor (beta chain) was sequenced in a study of cytomegalovirus exposure and HLA in healthy donors. General study points: In a later analysis, TCR beta V- and J-gene trimming was associated with a missense DCLRE1C variant. Some V segments, including TRBV6-2 and TRBV6-3, were excluded as indistinguishable. It was reported in a later analysis that an Asian-associated ancestry cluster showed fewer N-insertions than the roughly 620-donor mean.

The donors gave bone marrow, and they were healthy. The CDR3 totals 14 residues. Germline lookup yields CDR1 LNHDA and CDR2 SQIVND (reference sequence). Trimming took 3 bases from V and 2 from J, leaving 10 bases between them. With respect to this clone: Its matching antigen is unknown.

Researchers ran the PCR with 60 Vbeta and 13 Jbeta primers. The protocol was immunoSEQ multiplex PCR, while the TCRdb copy is restricted to in-frame clones and leaves out a portion. The listing records around 210,000 clones. This TCR was sampled from a woman in her twenties or thirties in good health and CMV-seropositive. The chain employs TRBV19 and TRBJ1-1, with D uncertain. Sequencing was done on a sample of PBMCs. The CDR3 nucleotides read TGTGCCAGTAGTATGAATCGGGGAAACACTGAAGCTTTCTTT. It specifies CASSMNRGNTEAFF.